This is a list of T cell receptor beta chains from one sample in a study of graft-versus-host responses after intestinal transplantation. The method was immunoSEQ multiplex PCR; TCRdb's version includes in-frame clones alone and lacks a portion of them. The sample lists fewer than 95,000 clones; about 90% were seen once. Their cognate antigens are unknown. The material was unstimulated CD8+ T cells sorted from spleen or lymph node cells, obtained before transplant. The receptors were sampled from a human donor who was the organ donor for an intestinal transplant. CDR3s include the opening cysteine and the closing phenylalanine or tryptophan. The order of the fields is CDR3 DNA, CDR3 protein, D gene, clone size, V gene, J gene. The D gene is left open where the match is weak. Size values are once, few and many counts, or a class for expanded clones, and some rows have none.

TGTGCTAGTGGTTACAGGGGGCGGAAAGCTTTCTTT	CASGYRGRKAFF	TRBD1	NA	TRBV12-5	TRBJ1-1
TGTGCCATCAGTGAGGCGGGGGCGAACACTGAAGCTTTCTTT	CAISEAGANTEAFF	NA	NA	TRBV19	TRBJ1-1
TGTGCCAGCAGTGAACCAAGGACAGGATGGGATGAAAAACTGTTTTTT	CASSEPRTGWDEKLFF	TRBD1	NA	TRBV6-1	TRBJ1-4
TGCGCCAGCAGCTTACTTGCGGGCTCCTACAATGAGCAGTTCTTC	CASSLLAGSYNEQFF	NA	NA	TRBV5-1	TRBJ2-1
TGTGCCAGCAGCTCCGTCGGACAGGGGGCTTTAGAGACCCAGTACTTC	CASSSVGQGALETQYF	TRBD1	NA	TRBV7-9	TRBJ2-5
TGCAGCGTTGAATTGGCAGGATCCTACGAGCAGTACTTC	CSVELAGSYEQYF	NA	NA	TRBV29-1	TRBJ2-7
TGTGCCAGCAGGGCCGACAGGGGCCATGGCTACACCTTC	CASRADRGHGYTF	TRBD1	NA	TRBV6-1	TRBJ1-2
TGTGCCAGCAGTGAAGGACAGCGCTGGGATGGCTACACCTTC	CASSEGQRWDGYTF	NA	NA	TRBV2	TRBJ1-2
TGTGCCAGTAGTCACGAGAGGGGGACAAATTCACCCCTCCACTTT	CASSHERGTNSPLHF	NA	NA	TRBV19	TRBJ1-6
TGTGCCAGCAGTTACTCTGGACAGGGTAGTGGCTACACCTTC	CASSYSGQGSGYTF	TRBD1	NA	TRBV6-5	TRBJ1-2
TGTGCCACCGCCCGCGCCACTGAAGCTTTCTTT	CATARATEAFF	NA	once	TRBV6-5	TRBJ1-1
TGTGCCAGTAATACCGGGTCCCTCTACAATGAGCAGTTCTTC	CASNTGSLYNEQFF	NA	NA	TRBV19	TRBJ2-1
TGTGCCAGCAGGCCCAGGGCGGGGCCGGGGACTGAAGCTTTCTTT	CASRPRAGPGTEAFF	NA	NA	TRBV5-8	TRBJ1-1
TGCGCCAGCAGCCAAGATGGTCGCGGAAATGAGCAGTTCTTC	CASSQDGRGNEQFF	NA	NA	TRBV4-1	TRBJ2-1
TGCGCCAGCAGCTCGGCCCGGGGTAACTATGGCTACACCTTC	CASSSARGNYGYTF	NA	NA	TRBV5-1	TRBJ1-2
TGTGCCAGTAGGGGCACGAGCTCCTATAATTCACCCCTCCACTTT	CASRGTSSYNSPLHF	NA	NA	TRBV19	TRBJ1-6
TGTGCCAGCAGTCCGGGACTAGCGGGCAGCACAGATACGCAGTATTTT	CASSPGLAGSTDTQYF	TRBD2	NA	TRBV27	TRBJ2-3
TGCGCCAGCAGCCCTCAGGGCCGCGCGAACACCGGGGAGCTGTTTTTT	CASSPQGRANTGELFF	NA	NA	TRBV4-3	TRBJ2-2
TGTGCCAGCAGTTACGAACAGGGTTCGGGAAACACCATATATTTT	CASSYEQGSGNTIYF	NA	NA	TRBV6-6	TRBJ1-3
TGTGCCAGCAGCTTCGGGGCCACAGGGATGAACACTGAAGCTTTCTTT	CASSFGATGMNTEAFF	NA	NA	TRBV13	TRBJ1-1
TGTGCCAGCAGCTACCCGGACAGGGGTACAAGAAAGTACCAAGAGACCCAGTACTTC	CASSYPDRGTRKYQETQYF	TRBD1	NA	TRBV7-9	TRBJ2-5
TGTGCCAGCAGTTTAACAGGGCGCCCTGAAGCTTTCTTT	CASSLTGRPEAFF	NA	NA	TRBV28	TRBJ1-1
TGTGCCAGCAGCCAAGATCCTAGGGGGCGGTACAATGAGCAGTTCTTC	CASSQDPRGRYNEQFF	TRBD1	NA	TRBV14	TRBJ2-1
TGTGCCAGCAGTGTGACAGGTTCTCAGCCCCAGCATTTT	CASSVTGSQPQHF	NA	NA	TRBV2	TRBJ1-5
TGTGCCAGCAGTTACGGAATGACAGGGTTGTATGGCTACACCTTC	CASSYGMTGLYGYTF	TRBD1	NA	TRBV6-5	TRBJ1-2